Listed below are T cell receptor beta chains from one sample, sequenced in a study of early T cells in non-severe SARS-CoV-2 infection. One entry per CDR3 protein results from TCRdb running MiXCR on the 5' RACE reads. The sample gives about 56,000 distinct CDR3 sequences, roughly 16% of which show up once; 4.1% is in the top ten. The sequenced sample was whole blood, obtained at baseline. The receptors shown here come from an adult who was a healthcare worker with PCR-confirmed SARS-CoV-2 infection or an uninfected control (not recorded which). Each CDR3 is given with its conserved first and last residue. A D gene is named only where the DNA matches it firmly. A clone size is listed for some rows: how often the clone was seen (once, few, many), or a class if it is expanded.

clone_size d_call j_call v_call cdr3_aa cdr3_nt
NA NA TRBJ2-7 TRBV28 CASSLKGEQYF TGTGCCAGCAGTTTGAAAGGCGAGCAGTACTTC
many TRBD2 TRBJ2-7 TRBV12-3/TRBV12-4 CASRGTSGDYYEQYF TGTGCCAGCAGAGGTACTAGCGGGGACTACTACGAGCAGTACTTC
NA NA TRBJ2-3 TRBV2 CASSVSPSHTQYF TGTGCCAGCAGTGTAAGCCCGAGTCATACGCAGTATTTT
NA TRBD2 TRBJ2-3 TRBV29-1 CSVEDLGLAGLTDTQYF TGCAGCGTTGAAGATCTTGGGCTAGCGGGGCTCACAGATACGCAGTATTTT
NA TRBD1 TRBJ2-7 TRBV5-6 CASSLGDTGVRGEQYF TGTGCCAGCAGCTTAGGAGATACAGGGGTGAGAGGTGAGCAGTACTTC
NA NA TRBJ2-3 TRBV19 CASSKSFLDTQYF TGTGCCAGTAGTAAGAGTTTTTTGGATACGCAGTATTTT
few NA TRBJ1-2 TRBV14 CASSQVGRSYGYTF TGTGCCAGCAGCCAAGTGGGCAGGAGCTATGGCTACACCTTC
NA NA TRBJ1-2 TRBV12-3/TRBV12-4 CASSLQGSYGYTF TGTGCCAGCAGTTTACAGGGAAGCTATGGCTACACCTTC
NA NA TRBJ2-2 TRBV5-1 CASSLILSGNTGELFF TGCGCCAGCAGCTTGATTCTTAGCGGGAACACCGGGGAGCTGTTTTTT
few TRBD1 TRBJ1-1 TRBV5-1 CASTRTGRTTEAFF TGCGCCAGCACCAGGACAGGGAGGACCACTGAAGCTTTCTTT
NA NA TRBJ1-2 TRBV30 CAWSLQVGHYGYTF TGTGCCTGGAGTCTTCAAGTAGGGCACTATGGCTACACCTTC
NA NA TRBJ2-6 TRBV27 CASRISGANVLTF TGTGCCAGCAGGATCTCTGGGGCCAACGTCCTGACTTTC
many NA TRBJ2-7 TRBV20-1 CSATSGHEQYF TGCAGTGCTACCTCCGGGCACGAGCAGTACTTC
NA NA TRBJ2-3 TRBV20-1 CSAGETIQTTDTQYF TGCAGTGCGGGGGAGACTATCCAGACCACAGATACGCAGTATTTT
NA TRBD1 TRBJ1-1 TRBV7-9 CASSLDRGRNTEAFF TGTGCCAGCAGCTTAGACAGGGGTCGGAACACTGAAGCTTTCTTT
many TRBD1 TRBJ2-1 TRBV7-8 CASSLGQGMYNF TGTGCCAGCAGCTTGGGACAGGGCATGTATAATTTC
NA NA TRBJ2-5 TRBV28 CASSFRSEETQYF TGTGCCAGCAGTTTCCGTAGCGAGGAGACCCAGTACTTC
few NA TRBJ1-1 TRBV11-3 CASSTDGYTEAFF TGTGCCAGCAGCACCGACGGGTACACTGAAGCTTTCTTT
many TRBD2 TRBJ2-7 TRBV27 CATRPTSGRPIFSYEQYF TGTGCCACCCGCCCGACTAGCGGGAGGCCCATCTTTTCCTACGAGCAGTACTTC
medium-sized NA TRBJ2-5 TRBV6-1 CASSSGMEETQYF TGTGCCAGCAGCTCCGGGATGGAAGAGACCCAGTACTTC
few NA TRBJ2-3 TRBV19 CASSIPQDTQYF TGTGCCAGTAGTATACCACAGGATACGCAGTATTTT
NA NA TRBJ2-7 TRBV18 CASSQGPQGYEQYF TGTGCCAGCTCACAGGGGCCGCAGGGATACGAGCAGTACTTC
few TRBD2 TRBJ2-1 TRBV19 CASSRRSGTSSYNEQFF TGTGCCAGTAGTAGACGGAGCGGGACGAGCTCCTACAATGAGCAGTTCTTC
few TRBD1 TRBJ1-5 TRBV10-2 CASSIQGAANQPQHF TGCGCCAGCAGCATACAGGGGGCCGCCAATCAGCCCCAGCATTTT
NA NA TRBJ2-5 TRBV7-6 CASSGGTQETQYF TGTGCCAGCAGCGGGGGGACCCAAGAGACCCAGTACTTC
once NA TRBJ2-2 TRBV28 CASSRSTSANTGELFF TGTGCCAGCAGTCGTTCGACATCGGCGAACACCGGGGAGCTGTTTTTT
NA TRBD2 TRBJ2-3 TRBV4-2 CASSQWTSGGATDTQYF TGTGCCAGCAGCCAGTGGACTAGCGGGGGGGCCACAGATACGCAGTATTTT
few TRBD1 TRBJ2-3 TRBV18 CASSPSTGGDTQYF TGTGCCAGCTCACCAAGTACAGGGGGAGATACGCAGTATTTT
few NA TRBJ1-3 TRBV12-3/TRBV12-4 CASSFAGNTIYF TGTGCCAGCAGTTTTGCTGGAAACACCATATATTTT
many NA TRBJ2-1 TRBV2 CASSTGWKNEQFF TGTGCCAGCAGTACAGGGTGGAAGAATGAGCAGTTCTTC
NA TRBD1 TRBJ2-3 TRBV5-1 CASRGTGRLYTQYF TGCGCCAGCAGAGGGACAGGGAGGCTTTATACGCAGTATTTT
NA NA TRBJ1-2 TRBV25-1 CASSDTRGKYGYTF TGTGCCAGCAGTGACACCAGGGGAAAATATGGCTACACCTTC
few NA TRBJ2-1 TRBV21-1 CASSGRTSFPYNEQFF TGTGCCAGCAGCGGTCGGACTAGCTTTCCCTACAATGAGCAGTTCTTC
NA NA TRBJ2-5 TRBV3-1 CASSRGQLGETQYF TGTGCCAGCAGTCGGGGACAACTCGGGGAGACCCAGTACTTC
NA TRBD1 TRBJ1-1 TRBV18 CASSPMGQSLNTEAFF TGTGCCAGCTCACCTATGGGACAGTCATTGAACACTGAAGCTTTCTTT
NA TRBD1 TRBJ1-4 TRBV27 CASARDSPPEKLFF TGTGCCAGCGCGCGGGACAGTCCCCCTGAAAAACTGTTTTTT
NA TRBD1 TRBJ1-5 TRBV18 CASSRGHDQSQHF TGTGCCAGCTCCAGGGGGCACGATCAGTCCCAGCATTTT
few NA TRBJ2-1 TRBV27 CASSAPPGSYNEQFF TGTGCCAGCAGTGCTCCCCCAGGGTCCTACAATGAGCAGTTCTTC